This T cell receptor beta chain appears in the sequencing data of a study of shared clonotypes between healthy human individuals. About the research overall: A few men and a couple of women, aged 18 to 49, were donors.

Findings and caveats of the study: Memory subsets had estimated richness that was generally smaller than that of naive subsets. When naive CD4 clonotypes were compared across several donors, approximately 5% were shared.

CD4+ cells underwent separation, giving CD45RA+ naive and CD45RA-negative memory subsets. Produced via immunoSEQ multiplex PCR; TCRdb's table is partial and in-frame only. The profile shows about 2.4 million clones, about 92% of them singletons. With respect to this clone: Its antigen is still unknown.

Germline V gene sequence: CDR1 SGHAT, CDR2 FQNNGV. Trimming at V came to 4 bases and at J to 3 bases, leaving 6 bases not matched to a gene. The CDR3 spans 16 residues. The receptor comes from a man aged 18 to 30 in good health. The sequencing input was naive CD4+ T cells sorted from blood. Subset indicated: CD45RA+ positively selected. The chain couples TRBV11-2 to TRBJ1-2, with 12 bases aligning to TRBD1. The CDR3, as DNA: TGTGCCAGCAGCTCGAGGGACAGGGGGCGCTACTATGGCTACACCTTC. Protein: CASSSRDRGRYYGYTF.